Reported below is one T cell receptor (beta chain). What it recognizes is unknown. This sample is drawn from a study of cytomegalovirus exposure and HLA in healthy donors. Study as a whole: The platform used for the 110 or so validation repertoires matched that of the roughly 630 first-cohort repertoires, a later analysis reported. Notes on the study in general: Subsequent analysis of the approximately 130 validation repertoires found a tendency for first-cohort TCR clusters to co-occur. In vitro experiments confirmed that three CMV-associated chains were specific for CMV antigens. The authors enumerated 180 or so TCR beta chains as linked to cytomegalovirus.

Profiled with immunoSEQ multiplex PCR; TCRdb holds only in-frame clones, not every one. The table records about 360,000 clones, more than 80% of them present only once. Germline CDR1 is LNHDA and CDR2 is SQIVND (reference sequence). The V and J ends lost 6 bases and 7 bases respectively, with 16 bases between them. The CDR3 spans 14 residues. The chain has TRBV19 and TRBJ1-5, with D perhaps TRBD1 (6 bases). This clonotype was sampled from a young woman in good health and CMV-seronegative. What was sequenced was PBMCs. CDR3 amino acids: CASRRQAVNQPQHF. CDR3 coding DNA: TGTGCCAGTAGAAGACAGGCAGTAAACCAGCCCCAGCATTTT.